Shown below are 12 T cell receptor beta chains from a single sample sequenced in a study of glioma-infiltrating T cells after dendritic cell vaccination (TCRdb year 2016). Libraries came from the immunoSEQ multiplex PCR assay. What TCRdb holds here is the immuneACCESS table cut down to in-frame rearrangements. Part of the clones is not present; checked against another copy, under half of the missing clones reflect an unresolved V gene, and the others are unexplained. The sample profile shows 20,000 or so clones; approximately 79% of them were found once. Under 40% of the sample is taken by the ten largest. The source was blood, collected before dendritic cell vaccination. These receptor sequences come from a human donor with glioblastoma.

This rearrangement joins TRBV2 to TRBJ2-7; 10 positions match TRBD1. V lost 5 bases to trimming and J lost 5 bases; unmatched junction nucleotides: 3. Germline V lookup: CDR1 SNHLY, CDR2 FYNNEI. CDR3 length: 13 amino acids. Written as DNA, the CDR3 is TGTGCCAGCAGTCCCGGGACAGGGGACGAGCAGTACTTC. This codes for CASSPGTGDEQYF. Based on the CDR3 plus reference TRBV2 and TRBJ2-7, the full variable domain is EPEVTQTPSHQVTQMGQEVILRCVPISNHLYFYWYRQILGQKVEFLVSFYNNEISEKSEIFDDQFSVERPDGSNFTLKIRSTKLEDSAMYFCASSPGTGDEQYFGPGTRLTVT.

V gene TRBV6-5 combines with J gene TRBJ2-1; TRBD2 matches at 9 bases. CDR1 is MNHEY, CDR2 SVGAGI, per germline. V shed 10 bases, J shed 5 bases, and the junction held 9 bases outside the gene matches. The CDR3 is 14 residues long. In nucleotides, the CDR3 is TGTGCCAACAGAGCGGGAGGCCCTGACAATGAGCAGTTCTTC. Amino acids: CANRAGGPDNEQFF.

The chain is built from TRBV6-5 and TRBJ1-2, with TRBD1 matching 7 bases. This CDR3 has 13 amino acids. The junction had 9 bases not matched to a gene; V was cut back by 6 bases and J by 8 bases. Germline CDR1 MNHEY, CDR2 SVGAGI. The CDR3 spells CASSPGGGTGYTF. In DNA form, the CDR3 reads TGTGCCAGCAGCCCCGGAGGGGGCACGGGCTACACCTTC.

The genes are TRBV5-4 and TRBJ2-3, with D tentatively TRBD2 (5 bases). Germline values: CDR1 SGHNT, CDR2 YYREEE (reference sequence). The CDR3 runs 14 residues. The ends were cut back, 4 bases at V and 0 bases at J, with 9 bases in the middle. The CDR3 coding sequence is TGTGCCAGCAGCGGGAGCGATAGCACAGATACGCAGTATTTT. It translates to CASSGSDSTDTQYF.

This clone has a single count. The V and J genes are TRBV12-5 and TRBJ2-3; D is ambiguous. The CDR3 consists of 12 residues. The germline CDR1 and CDR2 sequences are LGHNT and FRNRAP. Trimming shortened V by 5 bases and J by 2 bases, and 5 bases separated the two germline ends. The CDR3 spells CASGIDTDTQYF. The CDR3 coding sequence is TGTGCTAGTGGTATAGACACAGATACGCAGTATTTT.

The V and J genes are TRBV9 and TRBJ2-1; 8 nucleotides match TRBD2. Germline V gene lookup returns CDR1 SGDLS and CDR2 YYNGEE. The CDR3 is 14 amino acids. The V gene end was trimmed by 2 bases and the J gene end by 9 bases; junction bases not matched to a gene: 7. The CDR3 DNA sequence: TGTGCCAGCAGCGTTCAGCGGGAGCTCGGTGAGCAGTTCTTC. It specifies CASSVQRELGEQFF. The full variable domain, its missing parts supplied by reference TRBV9 and TRBJ2-1, is DSGVTQTPKHLITATGQRVTLRCSPRSGDLSVYWYQQSLDQGLQFLIQYYNGEERAKGNILERFSAQQFPDLHSELNLSSLELGDSALYFCASSVQRELGEQFFGPGTRLTVL.

The chain couples TRBV5-8 to TRBJ2-7; TRBD2 is a possible D gene (5 bases). Germline CDR1 SGHTS, CDR2 YDEGEE. This CDR3 comprises 17 residues. Trimming removed 2 bases from V and 0 bases from J, with 18 bases in between. The DNA of the CDR3 is TGTGCCAGCAGCTTAGGGAAGCCCGGGCGGGTCTCCTACGAGCAGTACTTC. This codes for CASSLGKPGRVSYEQYF.

V gene TRBV19 combines with J gene TRBJ2-3; possibly TRBD2 for D (6 bases). Germline V CDR1 and CDR2: LNHDA, SQIVND (reference sequence). The CDR3 runs 15 residues. The V gene lost 6 bases and the J gene lost 0 bases, with 13 bases spanning the gap. For the CDR3, the DNA is TGTGCCAGTAGAGCCGGGAGTAGGAGCACAGATACGCAGTATTTT. This gives the protein CASRAGSRSTDTQYF.

The chain has TRBV5-4 and TRBJ2-2; TRBD2 matches at 15 bases. Trimming at V came to 4 bases and at J to 6 bases, leaving 4 bases not matched to a gene. There are 16 residues in the CDR3. Germline CDR1 SGHNT, CDR2 YYREEE (reference sequence). This CDR3 is CASSAGLAGGAGELFF. CDR3 coding DNA: TGTGCCAGCAGCGCAGGACTAGCGGGAGGGGCCGGGGAGCTGTTTTTT.

Only a few counts were recorded for this clone. The CDR3 spells CSVQASTDTQYF. CDR3 DNA sequence: TGCAGCGTGCAGGCTAGCACAGATACGCAGTATTTT. This rearrangement joins TRBV29-1 to TRBJ2-3; D unresolved. The CDR3 consists of 12 residues. The ends were cut back, 6 bases at V and 0 bases at J, with 7 bases in the middle. Germline V lookup: CDR1 SQVTM, CDR2 ANQGSEA.

The chain joins TRBV4-2 to TRBJ1-1, with 9 bases lining up with TRBD1. Germline CDR1 is LGHNA and CDR2 is YNFKEQ. V dropped 4 bases and J dropped 0; count of bases not matched to a gene: 3. CDR3 length: 15 residues. The CDR3 region is CASSRQGGMNTEAFF. The CDR3 region has the DNA TGTGCCAGCAGCCGACAGGGGGGAATGAACACTGAAGCTTTCTTT.

Here the CDR3 reads CASSFAGAVSYEQYF. CDR3 in DNA: TGTGCCAGCAGTTTCGCGGGAGCGGTCTCCTACGAGCAGTACTTC. The chain carries TRBV27 and TRBJ2-7, with 7 bases fitting TRBD2. Trimming took 3 bases from V and 0 from J; bases not matched to a gene: 5. The CDR3 sequence is 15 residues long. Per germline, CDR1 MNHEY and CDR2 SMNVEV (reference sequence).